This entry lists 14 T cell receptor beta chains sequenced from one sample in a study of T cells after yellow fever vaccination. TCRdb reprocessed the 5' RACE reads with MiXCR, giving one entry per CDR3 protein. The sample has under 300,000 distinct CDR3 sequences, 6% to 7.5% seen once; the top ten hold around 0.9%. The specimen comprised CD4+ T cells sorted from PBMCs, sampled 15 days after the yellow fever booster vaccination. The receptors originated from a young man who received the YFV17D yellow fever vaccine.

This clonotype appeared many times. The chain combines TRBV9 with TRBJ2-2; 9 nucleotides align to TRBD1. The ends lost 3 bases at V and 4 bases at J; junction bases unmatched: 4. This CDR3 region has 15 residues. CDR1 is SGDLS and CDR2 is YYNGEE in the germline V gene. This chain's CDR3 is CASSAGQGPTGELFF. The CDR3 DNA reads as TGTGCCAGCAGCGCGGGACAGGGCCCCACCGGGGAGCTGTTTTTT.

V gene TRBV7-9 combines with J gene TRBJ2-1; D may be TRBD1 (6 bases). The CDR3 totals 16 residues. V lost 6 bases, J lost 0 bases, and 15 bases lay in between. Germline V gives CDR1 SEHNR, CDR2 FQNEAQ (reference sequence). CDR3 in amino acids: CASRSQGSASYNEQFF. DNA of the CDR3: TGTGCCAGCAGATCCCAGGGGAGTGCCTCCTACAATGAGCAGTTCTTC.

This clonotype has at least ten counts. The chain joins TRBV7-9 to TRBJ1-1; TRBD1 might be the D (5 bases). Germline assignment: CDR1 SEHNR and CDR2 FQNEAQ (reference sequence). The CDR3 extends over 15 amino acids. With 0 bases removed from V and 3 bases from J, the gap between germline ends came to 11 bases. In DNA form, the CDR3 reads TGTGCCAGCAGCTTAGCGCTCGGGGGGGACACTGAAGCTTTCTTT. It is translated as CASSLALGGDTEAFF. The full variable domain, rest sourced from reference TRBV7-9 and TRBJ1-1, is DTGVSQNPRHKITKRGQNVTFRCDPISEHNRLYWYRQTLGQGPEFLTYFQNEAQLEKSRLLSDRFSAERPKGSFSTLEIQRTEQGDSAMYLCASSLALGGDTEAFFGQGTRLTVV.

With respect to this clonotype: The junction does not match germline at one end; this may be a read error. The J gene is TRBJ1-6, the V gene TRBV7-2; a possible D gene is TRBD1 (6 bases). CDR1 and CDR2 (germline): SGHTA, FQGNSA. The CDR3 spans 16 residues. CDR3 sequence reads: CASSLFRGRYNSPLHF. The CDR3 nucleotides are TGTGCCAGCAGCTTATTTCGGGGGCGGTATAATTCACCCCTACACTTT.

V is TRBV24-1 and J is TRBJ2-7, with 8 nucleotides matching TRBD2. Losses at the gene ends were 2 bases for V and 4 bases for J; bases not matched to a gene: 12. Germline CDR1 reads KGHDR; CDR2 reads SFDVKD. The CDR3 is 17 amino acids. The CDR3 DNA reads TGTGCCACCAGTGATTCGAAGACTAGCGCCCAACCTTACGAGCAGTACTTC. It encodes CATSDSKTSAQPYEQYF.

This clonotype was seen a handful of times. DNA of the CDR3: TGCAGTGCCCTGCCTACCGCTAAAGGTGAGCAGTTCTTC. Amino acids: CSALPTAKGEQFF. V usage is TRBV20-1 and J usage is TRBJ2-1; D call uncertain. V was pared by 6 bases and J by 9 bases, with 18 bases between. This CDR3 region has 13 residues. Per germline, CDR1 DFQATT and CDR2 SNEGSKA (reference sequence).

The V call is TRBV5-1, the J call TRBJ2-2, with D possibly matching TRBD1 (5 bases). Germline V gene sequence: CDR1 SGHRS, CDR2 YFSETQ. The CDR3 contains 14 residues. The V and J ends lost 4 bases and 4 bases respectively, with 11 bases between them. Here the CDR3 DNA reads TGCGCCAGCAGCATCAGGGCGCGCACCGGGGAGCTGTTTTTT. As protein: CASSIRARTGELFF.

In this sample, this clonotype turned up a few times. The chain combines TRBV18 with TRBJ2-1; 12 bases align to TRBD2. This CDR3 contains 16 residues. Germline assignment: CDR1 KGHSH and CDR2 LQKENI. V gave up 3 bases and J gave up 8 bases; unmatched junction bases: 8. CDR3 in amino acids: CASSPTPSGRADEQFF. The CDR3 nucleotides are TGTGCCAGCTCACCTACCCCTAGCGGGAGGGCCGATGAGCAGTTCTTC.

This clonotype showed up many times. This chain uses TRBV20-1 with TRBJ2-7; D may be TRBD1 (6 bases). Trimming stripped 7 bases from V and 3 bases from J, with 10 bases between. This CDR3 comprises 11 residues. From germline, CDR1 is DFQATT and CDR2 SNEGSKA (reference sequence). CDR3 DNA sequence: TGCAGTGTGCAGGACAGCTACGAGCAGTACTTC. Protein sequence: CSVQDSYEQYF.

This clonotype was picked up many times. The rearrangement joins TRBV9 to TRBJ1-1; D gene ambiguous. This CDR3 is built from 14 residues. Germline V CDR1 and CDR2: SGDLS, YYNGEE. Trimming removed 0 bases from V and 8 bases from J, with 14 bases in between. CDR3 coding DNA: TGTGCCAGCAGCGTAGGTCGGGATAGGGCCGAAGCTTTCTTT. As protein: CASSVGRDRAEAFF.

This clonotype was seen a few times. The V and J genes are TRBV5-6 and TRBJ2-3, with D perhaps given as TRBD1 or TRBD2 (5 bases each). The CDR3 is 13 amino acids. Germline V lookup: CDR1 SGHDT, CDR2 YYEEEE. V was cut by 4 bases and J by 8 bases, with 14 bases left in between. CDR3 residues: CASSRDLEGTQYF. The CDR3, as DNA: TGTGCCAGCAGCCGGGACCTAGAGGGTACGCAGTATTTT.

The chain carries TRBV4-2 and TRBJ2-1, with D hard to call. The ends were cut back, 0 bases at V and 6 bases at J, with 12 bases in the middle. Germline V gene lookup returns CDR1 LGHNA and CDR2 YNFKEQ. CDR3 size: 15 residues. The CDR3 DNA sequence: TGTGCCAGCAGCCAAGATCGACGGAGCTTCAATGAGCAGTTCTTC. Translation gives CASSQDRRSFNEQFF.

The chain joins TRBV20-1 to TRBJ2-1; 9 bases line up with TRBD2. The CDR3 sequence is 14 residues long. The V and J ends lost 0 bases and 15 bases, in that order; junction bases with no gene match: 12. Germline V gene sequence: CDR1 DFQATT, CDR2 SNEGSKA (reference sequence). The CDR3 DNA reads TGCAGTGCTAGAGATTTAGCGGGAGACTCGAATCCGTTCTTC. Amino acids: CSARDLAGDSNPFF.

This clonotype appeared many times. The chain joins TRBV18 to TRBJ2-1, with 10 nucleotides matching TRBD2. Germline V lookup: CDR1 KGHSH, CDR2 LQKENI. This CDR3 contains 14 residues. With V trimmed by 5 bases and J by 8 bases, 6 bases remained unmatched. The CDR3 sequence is CASSVGTSVDEQFF. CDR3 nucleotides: TGTGCCAGCTCAGTGGGGACTAGCGTGGATGAGCAGTTCTTC.